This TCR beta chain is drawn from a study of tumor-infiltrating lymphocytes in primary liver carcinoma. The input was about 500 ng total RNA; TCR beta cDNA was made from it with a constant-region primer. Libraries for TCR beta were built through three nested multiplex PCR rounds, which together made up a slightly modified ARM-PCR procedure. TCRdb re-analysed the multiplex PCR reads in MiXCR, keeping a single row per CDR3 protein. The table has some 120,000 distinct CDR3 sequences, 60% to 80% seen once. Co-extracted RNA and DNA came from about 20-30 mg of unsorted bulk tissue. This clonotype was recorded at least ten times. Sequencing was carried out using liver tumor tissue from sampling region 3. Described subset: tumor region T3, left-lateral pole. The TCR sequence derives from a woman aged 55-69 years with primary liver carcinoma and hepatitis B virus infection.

CDR3 region: CASSQERLGEQYF. DNA of the CDR3: TGTGCCAGCAGCCAAGAGCGGCTCGGCGAGCAGTACTTC. The rearrangement joins TRBV4-2 to TRBJ2-7; D unclear. This CDR3 contains 13 residues. Between the trimmed V and J ends, which lost 0 bases and 6 bases, there was a span of 9 bases. CDR1 is LGHNA and CDR2 is YNFKEQ in the germline V gene.